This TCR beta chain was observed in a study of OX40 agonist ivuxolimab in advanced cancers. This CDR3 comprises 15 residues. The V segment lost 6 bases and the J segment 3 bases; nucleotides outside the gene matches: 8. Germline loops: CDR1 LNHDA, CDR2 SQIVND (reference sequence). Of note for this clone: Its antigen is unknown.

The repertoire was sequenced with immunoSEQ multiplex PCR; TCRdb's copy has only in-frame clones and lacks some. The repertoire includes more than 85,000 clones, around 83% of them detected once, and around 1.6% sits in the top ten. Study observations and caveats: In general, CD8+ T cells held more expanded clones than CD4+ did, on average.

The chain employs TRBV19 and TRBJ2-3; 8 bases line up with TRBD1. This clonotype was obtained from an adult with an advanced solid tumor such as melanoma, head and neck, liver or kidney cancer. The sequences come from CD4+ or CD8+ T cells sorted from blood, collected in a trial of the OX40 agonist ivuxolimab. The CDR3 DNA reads TGTGCCAGTAGCCAGACAGGGGTTTCGACAGATACGCAGTATTTT. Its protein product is CASSQTGVSTDTQYF.